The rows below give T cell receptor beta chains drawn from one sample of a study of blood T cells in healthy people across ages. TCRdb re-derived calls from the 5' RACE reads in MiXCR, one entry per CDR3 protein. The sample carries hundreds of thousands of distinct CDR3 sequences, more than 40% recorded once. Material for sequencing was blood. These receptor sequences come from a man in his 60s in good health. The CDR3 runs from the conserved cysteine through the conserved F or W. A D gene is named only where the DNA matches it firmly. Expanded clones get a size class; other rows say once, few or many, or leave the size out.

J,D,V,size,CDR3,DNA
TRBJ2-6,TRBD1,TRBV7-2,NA,CASSPSRTGPVRVGANVLTF,TGTGCCAGCAGCCCCAGCAGGACAGGTCCAGTTAGAGTTGGGGCCAACGTCCTGACTTTC
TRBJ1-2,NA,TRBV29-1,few,CSVLILGQGYGYTF,TGCAGCGTTCTGATCTTAGGGCAGGGGTATGGCTACACCTTC
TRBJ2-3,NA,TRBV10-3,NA,CAISDGRLPTDTQYF,TGTGCCATCAGTGACGGCAGGCTCCCCACAGATACGCAGTATTTT
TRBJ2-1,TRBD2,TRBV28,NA,CASSPLGGGYNEQFF,TGTGCCAGCAGTCCCCTCGGCGGGGGGTACAATGAGCAGTTCTTC
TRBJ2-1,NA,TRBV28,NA,CASSPPQGYNEQFF,TGTGCCAGCAGTCCACCTCAGGGATACAATGAGCAGTTCTTC
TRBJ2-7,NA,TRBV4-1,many,CASSQDRGRSSYEQYF,TGCGCCAGCAGCCAAGATAGAGGGAGAAGCTCCTACGAGCAGTACTTC
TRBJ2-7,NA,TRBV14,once,CACSQTDFAYEQYF,TGTGCCTGCAGCCAAACGGATTTTGCCTACGAGCAGTACTTC
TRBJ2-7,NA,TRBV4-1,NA,CASSQETTPTYEQYF,TGCGCCAGCAGCCAAGAGACAACGCCTACGTACGAGCAGTACTTC
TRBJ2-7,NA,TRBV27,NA,CASSLGRGVSYEQYF,TGTGCCAGCAGTTTGGGGAGGGGGGTCTCCTACGAGCAGTACTTC
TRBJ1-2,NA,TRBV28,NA,CASSLPRSSSYYGYTF,TGTGCCAGCAGTTTGCCCCGATCGTCTTCTTACTATGGCTACACCTTC
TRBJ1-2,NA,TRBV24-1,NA,CATSDCPEQGGYGYTF,TGTGCCACCAGTGATTGCCCGGAACAGGGCGGCTATGGCTACACCTTC
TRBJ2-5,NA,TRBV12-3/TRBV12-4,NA,CASSSGGAGGRETQYF,TGTGCCAGCAGTTCGGGCGGGGCAGGGGGACGAGAGACCCAGTACTTC
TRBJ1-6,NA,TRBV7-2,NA,CASSFEGFNSPLHF,TGTGCCAGCAGCTTTGAGGGTTTTAATTCACCCCTCCACTTT
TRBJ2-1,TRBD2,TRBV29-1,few,CSGRLAPFLEQFF,TGCAGCGGACGACTAGCCCCGTTTTTGGAGCAGTTCTTC
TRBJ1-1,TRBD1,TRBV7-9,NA,CASSDRGSGTEVFF,TGTGCCAGCAGCGACAGGGGGTCCGGGACTGAAGTTTTCTTT
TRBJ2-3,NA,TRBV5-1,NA,CASSLEPGGQRDTQYF,TGCGCCAGCAGCTTGGAGCCGGGGGGCCAGAGAGATACGCAGTATTTT
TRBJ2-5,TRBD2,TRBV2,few,CASSGFRGGTQETQYF,TGTGCCAGTAGTGGTTTCCGCGGGGGGACCCAAGAGACCCAGTACTTC
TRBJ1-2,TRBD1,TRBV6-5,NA,CASSYANRGFGGYTF,TGTGCCAGCAGTTACGCGAACAGGGGGTTTGGTGGCTACACCTTC
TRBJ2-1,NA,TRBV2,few,CASTNGEYNEQFF,TGTGCCAGCACTAACGGCGAATACAATGAGCAGTTCTTC
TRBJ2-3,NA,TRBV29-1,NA,CSGGASVHTQYF,TGCAGCGGAGGCGCTAGCGTCCATACGCAGTATTTT
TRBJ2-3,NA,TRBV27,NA,CASSPGMGQAGRGQYF,TGTGCCAGCAGTCCAGGAATGGGCCAGGCCGGGCGAGGGCAGTATTTT
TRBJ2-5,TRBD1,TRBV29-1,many,CSVGQGLQETQYF,TGCAGCGTCGGACAGGGGCTCCAAGAGACCCAGTACTTC
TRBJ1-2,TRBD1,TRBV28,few,CASSLIQGVSYTF,TGTGCCAGCAGTTTAATACAGGGGGTTAGCTACACCTTC
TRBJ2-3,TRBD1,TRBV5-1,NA,CASSLGPQGARTDTQYF,TGCGCCAGCAGCTTGGGACCCCAGGGGGCCCGCACAGATACGCAGTATTTT
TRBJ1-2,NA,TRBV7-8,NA,CASSLTSVNYGYTF,TGTGCCAGCAGCCTGACCTCGGTTAACTATGGCTACACCTTC
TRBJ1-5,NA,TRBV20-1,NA,CSAGGHSQPQHF,TGCAGTGCCGGAGGGCATAGTCAGCCCCAGCATTTT
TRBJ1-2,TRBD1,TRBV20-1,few,CSALPPGQGEGYTF,TGCAGTGCTCTCCCCCCGGGACAGGGGGAGGGCTACACCTTC
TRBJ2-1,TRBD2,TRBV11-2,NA,CASSFRGSGGWNEQFF,TGTGCCAGCAGCTTTAGAGGTAGCGGGGGTTGGAATGAGCAGTTCTTC
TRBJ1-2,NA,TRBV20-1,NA,CSARVGRESGYTF,TGCAGTGCTAGAGTAGGCAGGGAGAGTGGCTACACCTTC
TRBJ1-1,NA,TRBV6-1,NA,CASQKTDMSNTEAFF,TGTGCCAGCCAGAAGACGGACATGTCCAACACTGAAGCTTTCTTT
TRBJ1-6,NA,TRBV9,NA,CASSVEGHNNSPLHF,TGTGCCAGCAGCGTAGAGGGGCACAATAATTCACCCCTCCACTTT
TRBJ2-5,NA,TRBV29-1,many,CSVELAVQETQYF,TGCAGCGTTGAATTAGCGGTCCAAGAGACCCAGTACTTC
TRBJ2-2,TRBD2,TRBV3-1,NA,CASSQDRSSGGRQWELFF,TGTGCCAGCAGCCAAGATCGTTCTAGCGGGGGGCGTCAGTGGGAGCTGTTTTTT
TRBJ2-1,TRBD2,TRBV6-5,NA,CASRRAGGVYNEQFF,TGTGCCAGCAGACGAGCGGGGGGGGTATACAATGAGCAGTTCTTC
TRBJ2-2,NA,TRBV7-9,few,CASGGSELFF,TGTGCCAGCGGGGGTTCGGAGCTGTTTTTT
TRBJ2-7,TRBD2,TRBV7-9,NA,CASSSGLAAFGDEQYF,TGTGCCAGCAGCTCGGGACTAGCGGCCTTTGGGGACGAGCAGTACTTC
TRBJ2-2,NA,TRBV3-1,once,CASSQRGGLTVGELFF,TGTGCCAGCAGCCAGCGCGGGGGCCTGACGGTCGGGGAGCTGTTTTTT
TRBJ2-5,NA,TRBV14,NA,CASSLLTAVQETQYF,TGTGCCAGCAGCCTCCTGACAGCGGTCCAAGAGACCCAGTACTTC
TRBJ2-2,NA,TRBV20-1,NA,CSARSGSATGELFF,TGCAGTGCTAGATCTGGCTCGGCCACCGGGGAGCTGTTTTTT
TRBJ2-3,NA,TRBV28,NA,CASSLLGSGSTDTQYF,TGTGCCAGCAGTTTGTTAGGGTCGGGAAGCACAGATACGCAGTATTTT
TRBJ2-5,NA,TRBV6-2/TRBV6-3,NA,CASTTGPGETQYF,TGTGCCAGCACAACAGGGCCCGGGGAGACCCAGTACTTC
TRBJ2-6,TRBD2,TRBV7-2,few,CASSLIGGGVSGANVLTF,TGTGCCAGCAGCTTAATAGGCGGGGGGGTGTCTGGGGCCAACGTCCTGACTTTC
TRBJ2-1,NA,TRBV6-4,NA,CASSEGPLDVQFF,TGTGCCAGCAGTGAAGGACCCCTCGATGTGCAGTTCTTC
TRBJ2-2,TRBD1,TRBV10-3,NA,CAISRSPGQAGTGELFF,TGTGCCATCAGTCGCTCCCCTGGACAGGCGGGCACCGGGGAGCTGTTTTTT
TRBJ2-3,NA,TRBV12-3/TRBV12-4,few,CASSLALSAEDTQYF,TGTGCCAGCAGTTTAGCGCTATCAGCGGAGGATACGCAGTATTTT
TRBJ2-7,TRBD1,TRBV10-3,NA,CAISESGTGVYEQYF,TGTGCCATCAGTGAGTCAGGGACAGGGGTCTACGAGCAGTACTTC
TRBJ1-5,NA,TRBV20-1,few,CSASTGNQPQHF,TGCAGTGCTAGTACAGGGAATCAGCCCCAGCATTTT
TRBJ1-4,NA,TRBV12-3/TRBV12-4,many,CASSFSGEKLFF,TGTGCCAGCAGTTTCTCAGGAGAAAAACTGTTTTTT
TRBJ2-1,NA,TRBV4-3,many,CASSQDSRAFWNEQFF,TGCGCCAGCAGCCAAGACTCAAGGGCCTTCTGGAATGAGCAGTTCTTC
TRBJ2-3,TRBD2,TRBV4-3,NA,CASSPQGAGAPGTQYF,TGCGCCAGCAGCCCACAGGGAGCGGGGGCCCCAGGTACGCAGTATTTT
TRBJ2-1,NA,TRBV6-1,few,CASRSGATSPYNEQFF,TGTGCCAGCAGATCCGGGGCCACCAGCCCCTACAATGAGCAGTTCTTC
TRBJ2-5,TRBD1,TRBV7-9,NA,CASNFGQVRQGAMQYF,TGTGCCAGCAACTTCGGCCAGGTACGACAGGGGGCAATGCAGTACTTC
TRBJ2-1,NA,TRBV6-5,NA,CASSYSGLGGNEQFF,TGTGCCAGCAGTTATTCAGGGTTGGGTGGAAATGAGCAGTTCTTC
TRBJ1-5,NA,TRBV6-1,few,CASSEGGPPQHF,TGTGCCAGCAGTGAAGGGGGCCCACCCCAGCATTTT
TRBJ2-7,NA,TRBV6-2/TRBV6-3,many,CASKRVGSSYEQYF,TGTGCCAGCAAACGGGTGGGGAGCTCCTACGAGCAGTACTTC